Below, 20 T cell receptor beta chains from the same sample are listed, as sequenced in a study of beta chain features in type 1 diabetes. The isolated RNA, all of it, was reverse transcribed, so expressed TCRB transcripts were what got sequenced. The assay was immunoSEQ multiplex PCR, and TCRdb's table has in-frame clones only and misses some. The sample carries about 300,000 clones, around 7.3% recorded once. The sample comprised central memory CD4+ T cells from blood. The source of these receptors is a woman aged 18-30 years in good health.

This clone was seen more than once but under ten times. The V gene is TRBV7-9, the J gene TRBJ1-5; the D is unclear. This CDR3 comprises 13 residues. Germline-derived CDR1 and CDR2 are SEHNR and FQNEAQ (reference sequence). Trimming removed 5 bases from V and 2 bases from J, with 7 bases in between. This chain's CDR3 is CASSPSGNQPQHF. CDR3 DNA: TGTGCCAGCAGCCCCTCGGGCAATCAGCCCCAGCATTTT.

This clone came up many times. The chain recombines TRBV18 with TRBJ2-4; the D gene is possibly TRBD2 (5 bases). Trimming pared 3 bases from V and 3 bases from J, leaving 15 bases between. The CDR3 contains 16 residues. The germline CDR1 and CDR2 sequences are KGHSH and LQKENI. The DNA of the CDR3 is TGTGCCAGCTCACCGAGCCTCCCCGGGGTCAAAAACATTCAGTACTTC. Translated: CASSPSLPGVKNIQYF. Full variable domain (rest looked up from reference TRBV18 and TRBJ2-4): NAGVMQNPRHLVRRRGQEARLRCSPMKGHSHVYWYRQLPEEGLKFMVYLQKENIIDESGMPKERFSAEFPKEGPSILRIQQVVRGDSAAYFCASSPSLPGVKNIQYFGAGTRLSVL.

The CDR3 DNA is TGTGCCAGCAGCGCACGGGGTATCCCCCATTCACCCCTCCACTTT. As protein: CASSARGIPHSPLHF. V is TRBV13 and J is TRBJ1-6; D not resolved. V dropped 5 bases and J dropped 8 bases, with 16 bases sitting between them. Germline V gives CDR1 PRHDT, CDR2 FYEKMQ (reference sequence). The CDR3 has 15 residues.

In this sample, this clone turned up a few times. V is TRBV28 and J is TRBJ2-7; TRBD1 matches 7 bases. Looked up from germline, CDR1 is MDHEN and CDR2 is SYDVKM. CDR3 length: 13 residues. The V gene end was trimmed by 4 bases and the J gene end by 4 bases; junction bases not matched to a gene: 4. The CDR3 protein is CASSYRQGYEQYV. CDR3 coding DNA: TGTGCCAGCAGTTATCGACAGGGTTACGAGCAGTACGTC.

This clone was seen ten or more times. This chain joins TRBV7-2 and TRBJ2-5; 9 bases map to TRBD2. The CDR3 runs 15 residues. Germline trimming cut 4 bases from V and 3 bases from J; bases unmatched to any gene: 6. CDR1 is SGHTA, CDR2 FQGNSA, per germline. DNA of the CDR3: TGTGCCAGCAGCTCTAGTAGCGGGAGTAAAGAGACCCAGTACTTC. It translates to CASSSSSGSKETQYF.

The table lists this clone with a few counts. The chain joins TRBV18 to TRBJ2-1; 8 bases line up with TRBD1. Germline CDR1 is KGHSH and CDR2 is LQKENI. The CDR3 extends over 14 amino acids. With 5 bases clipped from V and 6 bases from J, the junction kept 6 bases outside the gene matches. The CDR3, as DNA: TGTGCCAGCTCATCCAGACAGGGGAGCAATGAGCAGTTCTTC. This encodes CASSSRQGSNEQFF.

The CDR3 reads CASRYGGAVYGYTF. The CDR3 coding sequence is TGTGCCAGCAGATACGGAGGGGCCGTTTATGGCTACACCTTC. V and J are TRBV5-4 and TRBJ1-2; a weak D match, TRBD1 (5 bases). This CDR3 contains 14 residues. Trimming removed 5 bases from V and 5 bases from J, with 16 bases in between. CDR1 and CDR2 from the germline V gene are SGHNT and YYREEE (reference sequence).

This clone was seen more than once but under ten times. The rearrangement uses TRBV18 and TRBJ2-5; D gene uncertain. Germline-derived CDR1 and CDR2 are KGHSH and LQKENI. The CDR3 length is 15 residues. V was shortened by 3 bases and J by 5 bases, with 16 bases between the two germline ends. Here the CDR3 DNA reads TGTGCCAGCTCACCGTCGGCGAATGGACCTGAGACCCAGTACTTC. As protein: CASSPSANGPETQYF. The whole variable domain, remainder taken from reference TRBV18 and TRBJ2-5, is NAGVMQNPRHLVRRRGQEARLRCSPMKGHSHVYWYRQLPEEGLKFMVYLQKENIIDESGMPKERFSAEFPKEGPSILRIQQVVRGDSAAYFCASSPSANGPETQYFGPGTRLLVL.

The V gene is TRBV7-2, the J gene TRBJ2-5; D uncertain. Per the germline V gene, CDR1 is SGHTA and CDR2 is FQGNSA. The CDR3 extends over 13 amino acids. The V end was cut by 5 bases, the J end by 0 bases, with 7 bases between. This CDR3 is CASSPGHQETQYF. The DNA for the CDR3 is TGTGCCAGCAGCCCGGGCCACCAAGAGACCCAGTACTTC.

This clone has more than one count but fewer than ten. The chain is built from TRBV27 and TRBJ1-5, with D unclear. CDR1 is MNHEY, CDR2 SMNVEV, per germline (reference sequence). With 3 bases removed from V and 0 bases from J, the gap between germline ends came to 6 bases. The CDR3 is 14 residues long. The CDR3 nucleotides are TGTGCCAGCAGTTTTGCGTATAGCAATCAGCCCCAGCATTTT. Protein: CASSFAYSNQPQHF.

Only a few counts were recorded for this clone. V usage is TRBV10-3 and J usage is TRBJ2-5; D might be TRBD1 (6 bases). The CDR3 is 15 amino acids. The germline V gene has CDR1 ENHRY and CDR2 SYGVKD. The germline V and J ends were trimmed by 3 bases and 5 bases, with 16 bases remaining between them. CDR3 sequence (DNA): TGTGCCATCAGTGACTCGAAAGGGGGAAGTGAGACCCAGTACTTC. Translating it yields CAISDSKGGSETQYF.

This clone showed up many times. This chain uses TRBV27 with TRBJ2-7; the match to TRBD1 covers 7 bases. CDR1 is MNHEY and CDR2 is SMNVEV in the germline V gene (reference sequence). CDR3 size: 13 residues. V gave up 4 bases and J gave up 10 bases; unmatched junction bases: 10. In DNA form, the CDR3 reads TGTGCCAGCAGTTCCATCCGGGACAGAAGACAGTACGTC. Encoded protein: CASSSIRDRRQYV.

The CDR3 nucleotides are TGTGCCACCAGCAGTGGGCCGTCCGGACCCCAGCATTTT. It yields the protein CATSSGPSGPQHF. This chain uses TRBV15 with TRBJ1-5; no clear D. Trimming pared 3 bases from V and 10 bases from J, leaving 13 bases between. In germline, CDR1 is LNHNV, CDR2 YYDKDF (reference sequence). The CDR3 totals 13 residues.

This clone appeared a few times. The chain recombines TRBV7-2 with TRBJ2-3; D remains ambiguous. Germline CDR1 is SGHTA and CDR2 is FQGNSA. The V end was cut by 8 bases, the J end by 0 bases, with 12 bases between. The CDR3 is 14 amino acids. The CDR3 nucleotides are TGTGCCAGCGAGCCCGTCCGTAGCACAGATACGCAGTATTTT. As protein: CASEPVRSTDTQYF.

This clone was seen more than once but under ten times. The CDR3 DNA reads TGTGCCATCAGTGAGAGGGCCGAGAAAGAGACCCAGTACTTC. This translates into CAISERAEKETQYF. The rearrangement links TRBV10-3 to TRBJ2-5, with unresolved D. Germline V gives CDR1 ENHRY, CDR2 SYGVKD. Trimming took off 2 bases at V and 3 bases at J, with 10 bases between the two ends. The CDR3 totals 14 residues.

In this sample, this clone turned up a few times. The chain joins TRBV30 to TRBJ1-1, with D perhaps TRBD1 (5 bases). V was trimmed by 3 bases and J by 1 base, leaving 18 bases between them. This CDR3 has 16 amino acids. Germline assignment: CDR1 GTSNPN and CDR2 SVGIG (reference sequence). The CDR3 protein is CAWRRAWAGWNTEAFF. CDR3 DNA: TGTGCCTGGAGGAGGGCGTGGGCAGGGTGGAACACTGAAGCTTTCTTT. Full variable domain (remainder filled in from reference TRBV30 and TRBJ1-1): SQTIHQWPATLVQPVGSPLSLECTVEGTSNPNLYWYRQAAGRGLQLLFYSVGIGQISSEVPQNLSASRPQDRQFILSSKKLLLSDSGFYLCAWRRAWAGWNTEAFFGQGTRLTVV.

This clone came up a few times. The rearrangement links TRBV6-5 to TRBJ1-1; D may be TRBD1 (6 bases). CDR1 and CDR2 (germline): MNHEY, SVGAGI. The ends were cut back, 11 bases at V and 7 bases at J, with 20 bases in the middle. This CDR3 contains 13 residues. The CDR3 is CASCKGVTFEAFF. In DNA, the CDR3 is TGTGCCTCCTGCAAGGGGGTTACCTTTGAAGCTTTCTTT.

This chain links TRBV6-6 with TRBJ2-1; 8 bases map to TRBD2. There are 15 residues in the CDR3. With V trimmed by 1 base and J by 6 bases, 5 bases remained unmatched. The germline gives CDR1 MNHNY, CDR2 SVGAGI (reference sequence). CDR3 nucleotide sequence: TGTGCCAGCAGTTACTGGGCGGGGGGCCTCAATGAGCAGTTCTTC. Translating it yields CASSYWAGGLNEQFF.

In its sample, this clone was seen a few times. This chain links TRBV30 with TRBJ2-7; 10 nucleotides match TRBD2. Trimming removed 1 base from V and 2 bases from J; junction bases left unmatched: 11. From germline, CDR1 is GTSNPN and CDR2 SVGIG (reference sequence). The CDR3 length is 17 residues. The CDR3 protein is CAWSAPGALAGTYEQYV. CDR3 in DNA: TGTGCCTGGAGTGCACCCGGGGCACTAGCGGGGACCTACGAGCAGTACGTC.

This chain links TRBV11-3 with TRBJ1-3; D ambiguous. Germline V CDR1 and CDR2: SGHNT, YENEEA. This CDR3 contains 14 residues. Trimming removed 3 bases from V and 3 bases from J, with 9 bases in between. CDR3 nucleotide sequence: TGTGCCAGCAGCTTCGGAGGAGGTGGAAACACCATATATTTT. Amino acid sequence: CASSFGGGGNTIYF.